This T cell receptor beta chain was identified during a study of CD8+ T cells in alopecia areata. Study at large: Patients received oral tofacitinib, 5 to 10 mg twice daily, for moderate-to-severe alopecia areata. General observations from the study: How baseline CD8+ expansion relates to response remains uncertain (there was one nonresponder). Lesional scalp, notably in alopecia totalis/universalis, had clonality above that of normal scalp.

Specified treatment: oral pan-JAK inhibitor, 5-10 mg twice daily. Punch biopsies of lesional scalp, plus peripheral blood, were taken from alopecia areata patients. RNA was extracted and reverse transcribed into cDNA as the sequencing template. This table comes from immunoSEQ multiplex PCR, and its TCRdb copy is limited to in-frame clones, with some not included. Among hundreds of thousands of clones listed, 60% were seen once. This clone was observed a handful of times. Its specificity is not known. With V trimmed by 4 bases and J by 9 bases, 6 bases remained unmatched. CDR3 length: 14 residues. CDR1 and CDR2 (germline): SGHTA, FQGTGA.

This rearrangement joins TRBV7-3 to TRBJ1-6; 7 nucleotides agree with TRBD1. This clonotype originated in a human donor with alopecia areata. The specimen was CD4+ T cells sorted from blood, collected around week 54, from a patient treated with tofacitinib. The CDR3 bases are TGTGCCAGCAGCTCCGTACCAGGGGGTTCACCCCTCCACTTT. Amino acids: CASSSVPGGSPLHF.